The 6 T cell receptor beta chains below were found in one sample sequenced in a study of T-cell reconstitution after alpha-beta-depleted transplantation in children. Unique molecular identifiers featured in how the TCRbeta library was prepared. Each CDR3 protein gets one entry after TCRdb re-called the PCR reads with MiXCR. Here the sample spans some 520,000 distinct CDR3 sequences, 30% to 35% being singletons. The source was PBMCs from the stem cell graft donor, collected from the stem cell graft. These receptors were taken from a human donor who donated a stem cell graft to a child with aplastic anemia.

This clonotype showed up just a few times. This chain links TRBV15 with TRBJ1-1, with D unclear. Trimming left V 4 bases short and J 2 bases short, with 11 bases between. From germline, CDR1 is LNHNV and CDR2 YYDKDF (reference sequence). This CDR3 region has 14 residues. This chain's CDR3 is CATSTDGANTEAFF. CDR3 nucleotides: TGTGCCACCAGCACCGACGGAGCAAACACTGAAGCTTTCTTT.

The rearrangement joins TRBV18 to TRBJ1-1; D gene unclear. CDR1 is KGHSH and CDR2 is LQKENI in the germline V gene. CDR3 length equals 13 residues. The germline V and J ends were trimmed by 4 bases and 3 bases, with 9 bases remaining between them. CDR3 amino acids: CASSQLKDTEAFF. The CDR3 region has the DNA TGTGCCAGCTCACAACTAAAGGACACTGAAGCTTTCTTT.

This chain joins TRBV7-6 and TRBJ2-2; D is undetermined. V shed 5 bases and J shed 4 bases, with 17 bases lying between them. The CDR3 totals 16 residues. The germline V gene encodes CDR1 SGHVS and CDR2 FNYEAQ. The DNA for the CDR3 is TGTGCCAGCAGCGTCTACTCGGCTATCCCCACCGGGGAGCTGTTTTTT. Translated: CASSVYSAIPTGELFF. Full variable domain (outside the CDR3, taken from reference TRBV7-6 and TRBJ2-2): GAGVSQSPRYKVTKRGQDVALRCDPISGHVSLYWYRQALGQGPEFLTYFNYEAQQDKSGLPNDRFSAERPEGSISTLTIQRTEQRDSAMYRCASSVYSAIPTGELFFGEGSRLTVL.

This clonotype has only a few counts. The rearrangement links TRBV6-1 to TRBJ2-5, with a weak D call TRBD2 (5 bases). V was cut by 8 bases and J by 3 bases, with 16 bases left in between. There are 14 residues in the CDR3. Germline V gives CDR1 MNHNS, CDR2 SASEGT. CDR3 protein: CASVSYGGEETQYF. CDR3 bases: TGTGCCAGCGTAAGCTATGGAGGCGAAGAGACCCAGTACTTC.

The chain has TRBV6-1 and TRBJ2-7, with D uncertain. Deletions cut 6 bases from V and 5 bases from J, with 5 bases between. From germline, CDR1 is MNHNS and CDR2 SASEGT. The length of the CDR3 is 10 residues. The CDR3 here is CASRGHEQYF. CDR3 bases: TGTGCCAGCAGGGGTCACGAGCAGTACTTC.

In its sample, this clonotype was seen a few times. The rearrangement joins TRBV4-3 to TRBJ2-1, with D possibly TRBD2 on 6 matching bases. There are 15 residues in the CDR3. V gave up 7 bases and J gave up 3 bases, with 16 bases separating them. Germline loops: CDR1 LGHNA, CDR2 YSLEER. The CDR3 bases are TGCGCCAGCACCCCGGGGGTCCTGGGCTACAATGAGCAGTTCTTC. Translated, it gives CASTPGVLGYNEQFF.